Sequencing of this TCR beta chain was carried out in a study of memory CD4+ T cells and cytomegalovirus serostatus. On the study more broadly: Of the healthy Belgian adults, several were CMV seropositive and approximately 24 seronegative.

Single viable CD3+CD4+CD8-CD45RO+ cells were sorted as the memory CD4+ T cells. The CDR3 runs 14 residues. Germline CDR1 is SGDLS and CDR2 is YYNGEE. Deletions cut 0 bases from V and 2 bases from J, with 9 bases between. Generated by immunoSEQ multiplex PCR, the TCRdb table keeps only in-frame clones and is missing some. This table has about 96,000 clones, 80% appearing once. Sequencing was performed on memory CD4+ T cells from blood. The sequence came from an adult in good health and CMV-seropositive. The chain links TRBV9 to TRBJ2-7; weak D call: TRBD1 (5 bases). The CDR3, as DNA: TGTGCCAGCAGCGTAGAACAGGCCACCTACGAGCAGTACTTC. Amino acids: CASSVEQATYEQYF.